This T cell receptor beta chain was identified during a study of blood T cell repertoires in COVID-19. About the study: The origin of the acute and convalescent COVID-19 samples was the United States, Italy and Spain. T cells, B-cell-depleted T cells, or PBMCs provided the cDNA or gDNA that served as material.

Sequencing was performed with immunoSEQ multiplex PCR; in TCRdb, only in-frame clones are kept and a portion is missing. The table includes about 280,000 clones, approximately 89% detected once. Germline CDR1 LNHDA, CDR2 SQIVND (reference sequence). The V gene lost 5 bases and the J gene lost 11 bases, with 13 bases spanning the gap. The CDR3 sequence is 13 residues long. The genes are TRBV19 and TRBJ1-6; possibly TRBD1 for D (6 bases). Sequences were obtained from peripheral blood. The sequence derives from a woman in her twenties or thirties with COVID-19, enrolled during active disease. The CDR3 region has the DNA TGTGCCAGTAGTTGGGACACCCGACCACCCCTCCACTTT. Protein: CASSWDTRPPLHF.